The present entry profiles one TCR beta chain with its context. Its antigen is unknown. This sample is drawn from a study of cytomegalovirus exposure and HLA in healthy donors. General study findings and limits: Later analysis associated a missense DCLRE1C variant with TCR beta V- and J-gene trimming. As a later analysis showed, several of the most significant clusters appeared to be linked to common viral pathogens.

PCR was performed using 60 Vbeta and 13 Jbeta primers. Using immunoSEQ multiplex PCR, the repertoire was profiled, and TCRdb retains in-frame clones only, with some absent. The sample comprises 190,000 or so clones, roughly 87% of which are singletons, and 1.6% rests with the top ten. The sample consisted of PBMCs. This receptor was taken from a man aged 45 to 65 in good health and CMV-seronegative.

The CDR3, as DNA: TGTGCCAGTAGTATGAGTGGGACTAGGCCGGGGGAGCAGTACTTC. Its protein product is CASSMSGTRPGEQYF. This chain uses TRBV19 with TRBJ2-7; 8 bases match TRBD2. Germline values: CDR1 LNHDA, CDR2 SQIVND (reference sequence). V gave up 3 bases and J gave up 7 bases; unmatched junction bases: 11. The CDR3 contains 15 residues.